The rows below give T cell receptor beta chains drawn from one sample of a study of CXCR4 blockade with PD-1 therapy in pancreatic cancer. The assay was immunoSEQ multiplex PCR, and TCRdb's table has in-frame clones only and misses some. Of 1,000 to 1,500 clones in the sample, less than 45% were seen once. Sequenced: tumor tissue. Receptors were obtained from a human donor with pancreatic ductal adenocarcinoma. The CDR3 runs from the conserved cysteine through the conserved F or W. A D gene is named only where the DNA matches it firmly. For some rows the clone size is stated as once, few or many, or as a class when expanded; others skip it.

>TRBV11-3|TRBJ2-7|medium-sized|TRBD1
CASSLPQGNYEQYF
TGTGCCAGCAGCTTACCACAGGGGAACTACGAGCAGTACTTC
>TRBV10-1|TRBJ2-1|NA|NA
CASSGRSDNEQFF
TGCGCCAGCAGTGGGCGCTCAGACAATGAGCAGTTCTTC
>TRBV9|TRBJ1-1|medium-sized|NA
CASSVGQGHTEAFF
TGTGCCAGCAGCGTAGGGCAGGGGCACACTGAAGCTTTCTTT
>TRBV19|TRBJ1-4|few|TRBD1
CASSMGQGSHEKLFF
TGTGCCAGTAGTATGGGACAGGGGAGCCATGAAAAACTGTTTTTT
>TRBV18|TRBJ1-2|few|NA
CASSPRTGGVDNGYTF
TGTGCCAGCTCACCACGAACGGGGGGAGTCGACAATGGCTACACCTTC
>TRBV11-3|TRBJ2-7|medium-sized|TRBD1
CASSLGDSYYEQYF
TGTGCCAGCAGCTTGGGGGACAGCTACTACGAGCAGTACTTC
>TRBV11-3|TRBJ2-5|NA|NA
CASSLVMGGQETQYF
TGTGCCAGCAGCCTAGTTATGGGGGGTCAAGAGACCCAGTACTTC
>TRBV19|TRBJ2-2|large|TRBD1
CASIRKTGATGELFF
TGTGCCAGTATTCGAAAGACAGGGGCCACCGGGGAGCTGTTTTTT
>TRBV9|TRBJ1-1|NA|TRBD1
CASSVTGEVGTEAFF
TGTGCCAGCAGCGTGACAGGGGAGGTAGGCACTGAAGCTTTCTTT
>TRBV19|TRBJ1-2|NA|NA
CASSTEGLGDYGYTF
TGTGCCAGTAGTACCGAGGGACTGGGGGACTATGGCTACACCTTC
>TRBV4-1|TRBJ1-2|NA|NA
CASSRTNRESYTF
TGCGCCAGCAGCCGAACGAACAGGGAGAGCTACACCTTC
>TRBV15|TRBJ2-5|large|TRBD2
CATSREGVAGDAQYF
TGTGCCACCAGCAGAGAGGGGGTAGCGGGGGACGCCCAGTACTTC
>TRBV18|TRBJ2-3|NA|NA
CASSPDPGAYTQYF
TGTGCCAGCTCACCTGACCCTGGGGCCTATACGCAGTATTTT
>TRBV19|TRBJ1-2|NA|TRBD1
CASVDRGYGYTF
TGTGCCAGCGTGGACAGGGGCTATGGCTACACCTTC
>TRBV9|TRBJ2-7|NA|NA
CASSLSGDIDEQYF
TGTGCCAGCAGCCTTTCGGGGGACATAGACGAGCAGTACTTC
>TRBV28|TRBJ1-2|large|TRBD1
CASSSPGQGISGYTF
TGTGCCAGCAGTTCGCCCGGACAGGGAATCAGTGGCTACACCTTC
>TRBV6-8|TRBJ1-2|NA|TRBD1
CASSWDRFYGYTF
TGTGCCAGCAGTTGGGACAGGTTCTATGGCTACACCTTC
>TRBV11-3|TRBJ2-2|NA|TRBD1
CASSLGQGSGELFF
TGTGCCAGCAGCCTCGGACAGGGCAGCGGGGAGCTGTTTTTT
>TRBV6-8|TRBJ1-2|NA|NA
CASRRDGTNYGYTF
TGTGCCAGCAGGCGGGACGGAACAAACTATGGCTACACCTTC
>TRBV6-8|TRBJ1-1|NA|NA
CASSYSREVWAFF
TGTGCCAGCAGTTACTCCAGGGAAGTATGGGCTTTCTTT
>TRBV18|TRBJ1-3|NA|NA
CASSADRTSGNTIYF
TGTGCCAGCTCCGCTGACAGGACCTCTGGAAACACCATATATTTT
>TRBV11-3|TRBJ1-1|few|TRBD1
CASSSRQGNTEAFF
TGTGCCAGCAGCTCACGACAGGGGAACACTGAAGCTTTCTTT
>TRBV19|TRBJ1-5|NA|NA
CASSSGVQPQHF
TGTGCCAGTAGCTCAGGGGTTCAGCCCCAGCATTTT
>TRBV19|TRBJ2-2|NA|NA
CASSSGYGELFF
TGTGCCAGTAGTTCAGGGTACGGGGAGCTGTTTTTT
>TRBV15|TRBJ2-3|NA|NA
CATSIGGHFTDTQYF
TGTGCCACCAGCATCGGGGGCCACTTCACAGATACGCAGTATTTT
>TRBV7-8|TRBJ2-1|medium-sized|NA
CASSLDGYNEQFF
TGTGCCAGCAGCTTAGATGGCTACAATGAGCAGTTCTTC
>TRBV11-3|TRBJ2-3|few|NA
CASSLNRQTLTDTQYF
TGTGCCAGCAGCTTAAATCGACAGACTCTCACAGATACGCAGTATTTT
>TRBV12-5|TRBJ2-1|NA|TRBD1
CASGQRQGISYNEQFF
TGTGCTAGTGGCCAAAGACAGGGAATCTCCTACAATGAGCAGTTCTTC
>TRBV6-1|TRBJ1-3|NA|NA
CASSEASDLVSGNTIYF
TGTGCCAGCAGTGAAGCCAGCGACCTCGTCTCTGGAAACACCATATATTTT
>TRBV9|TRBJ1-2|medium-sized|TRBD1
CASSSQGTGLLHYGYTF
TGTGCCAGCAGCTCCCAGGGGACAGGTCTTTTACACTATGGCTACACCTTC
>TRBV19|TRBJ1-5|NA|NA
CASSMGAGAQPQHF
TGTGCCAGTAGTATGGGGGCAGGGGCTCAGCCCCAGCATTTT
>TRBV6-8|TRBJ1-6|NA|NA
CASSRGSSPLHF
TGTGCCAGCAGCCGGGGGAGTTCACCCCTCCACTTT
>TRBV19|TRBJ1-1|NA|NA
CASSIDSPRGAFF
TGTGCCAGTAGTATCGACTCCCCCAGGGGAGCTTTCTTT
>TRBV6-8|TRBJ1-5|NA|NA
CASSPKPVYSNQPQHF
TGTGCCAGCAGTCCAAAGCCTGTTTATAGCAATCAGCCCCAGCATTTT
>TRBV19|TRBJ2-6|NA|TRBD1
CASSTDRGSGANVLTF
TGTGCCAGTAGTACGGACAGGGGCTCTGGGGCCAACGTCCTGACTTTC
>TRBV18|TRBJ1-4|NA|NA
CASSNRGEAGELFF
TGTGCCAGCTCCAACCGGGGGGAAGCAGGAGAACTGTTTTTT
>TRBV4-1|TRBJ1-1|few|NA
CASSLEMNTEAFF
TGCGCCAGCAGCCTGGAGATGAACACTGAAGCTTTCTTT
>TRBV30|TRBJ2-3|NA|NA
CTWGRVPEASTDTQYF
TGTACCTGGGGACGGGTCCCAGAGGCTAGCACAGATACGCAGTATTTT
>TRBV6-8|TRBJ1-6|few|NA
CASSYSPRRKGIPLHF
TGTGCCAGCAGTTATTCCCCGCGACGGAAGGGGATTCCCCTCCACTTT
>TRBV18|TRBJ1-1|NA|TRBD1
CASSPRNRGQGTEAFF
TGTGCCAGCTCACCACGGAACAGGGGGCAGGGCACTGAAGCTTTCTTT
>TRBV15|TRBJ1-1|NA|NA
CATSIGRGRNTEAFF
TGTGCCACCAGCATCGGTAGGGGGAGGAACACTGAAGCTTTCTTT
>TRBV15|TRBJ1-2|NA|NA
CATSLNRGVGYGYTF
TGTGCCACCAGCCTCAATCGGGGGGTTGGGTATGGCTACACCTTC
>TRBV28|TRBJ1-4|NA|NA
CASSHPREKLFF
TGTGCCAGCAGTCATCCTCGGGAAAAACTGTTTTTT
>TRBV19|TRBJ1-1|NA|TRBD1
CASTPQGVDTEAFF
TGTGCCAGTACGCCTCAGGGGGTGGACACTGAAGCTTTCTTT
>TRBV14|TRBJ2-7|NA|NA
CAVGPTSYEQYF
TGTGCCGTCGGACCCACCTCCTACGAGCAGTACTTC
>TRBV29-1|TRBJ1-1|NA|NA
CSAGGRGGTEAFF
TGCAGCGCGGGAGGAAGGGGTGGTACTGAAGCTTTCTTT
>TRBV25-1|TRBJ1-6|NA|NA
CASSEFRSGVSPLHF
TGTGCCAGCAGTGAATTTAGAAGCGGGGTGTCACCCCTCCACTTT
>TRBV18|TRBJ1-1|NA|TRBD1
CASSLATGALNTEAFF
TGTGCCAGCTCACTCGCCACAGGGGCACTGAACACTGAAGCTTTCTTT
>TRBV19|TRBJ2-2|once|NA
CASSLSRVLTGELFF
TGTGCCAGTAGTCTTTCCAGGGTACTAACCGGGGAGCTGTTTTTT
>TRBV6-1|TRBJ1-1|medium-sized|NA
CASSEGGWVNTEAFF
TGTGCCAGCAGTGAAGGAGGCTGGGTGAACACTGAAGCTTTCTTT